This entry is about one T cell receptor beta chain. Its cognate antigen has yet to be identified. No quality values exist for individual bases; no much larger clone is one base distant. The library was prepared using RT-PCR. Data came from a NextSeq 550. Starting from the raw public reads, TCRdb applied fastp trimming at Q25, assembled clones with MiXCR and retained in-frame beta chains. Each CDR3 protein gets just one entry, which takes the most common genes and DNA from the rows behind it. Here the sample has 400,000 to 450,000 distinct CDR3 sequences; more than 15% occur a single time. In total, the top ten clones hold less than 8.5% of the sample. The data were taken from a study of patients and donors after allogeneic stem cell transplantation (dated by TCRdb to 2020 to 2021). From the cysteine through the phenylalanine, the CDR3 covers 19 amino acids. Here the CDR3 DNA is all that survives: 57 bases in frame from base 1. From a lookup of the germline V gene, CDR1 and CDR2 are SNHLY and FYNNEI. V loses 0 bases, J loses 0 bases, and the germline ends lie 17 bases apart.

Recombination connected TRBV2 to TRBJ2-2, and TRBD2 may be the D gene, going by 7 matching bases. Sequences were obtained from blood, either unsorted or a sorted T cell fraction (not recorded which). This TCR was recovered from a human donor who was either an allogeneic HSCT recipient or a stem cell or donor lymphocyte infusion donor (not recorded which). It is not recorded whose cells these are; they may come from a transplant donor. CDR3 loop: CASSEALSYGGPNTGELFF. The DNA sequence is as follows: TGTGCCAGCAGTGAAGCGCTATCGTACGGGGGGCCGAACACCGGGGAGCTGTTTTTT.